What follows describes a single TCR beta chain. Researchers ran the PCR with 60 Vbeta and 13 Jbeta primers. Method: immunoSEQ multiplex PCR; TCRdb's copy keeps in-frame clones and lacks some. The table records approximately 210,000 clones, about 81% of them present only once. The data originate from a study of cytomegalovirus exposure and HLA in healthy donors. The V segment lost 4 bases and the J segment 3 bases; nucleotides outside the gene matches: 6. CDR3 length: 17 residues. Germline-derived CDR1 and CDR2 are SGDLS and YYNGEE. The chain recombines TRBV9 with TRBJ2-5; 16 bases fit TRBD2. The clonotype was recovered from a young man in good health and CMV-seronegative. Sequencing was done on a sample of PBMCs. CDR3 residues: CASSPGTSGGAKETQYF. Written as DNA, the CDR3 is TGTGCCAGCAGCCCAGGGACTAGCGGGGGGGCAAAAGAGACCCAGTACTTC.